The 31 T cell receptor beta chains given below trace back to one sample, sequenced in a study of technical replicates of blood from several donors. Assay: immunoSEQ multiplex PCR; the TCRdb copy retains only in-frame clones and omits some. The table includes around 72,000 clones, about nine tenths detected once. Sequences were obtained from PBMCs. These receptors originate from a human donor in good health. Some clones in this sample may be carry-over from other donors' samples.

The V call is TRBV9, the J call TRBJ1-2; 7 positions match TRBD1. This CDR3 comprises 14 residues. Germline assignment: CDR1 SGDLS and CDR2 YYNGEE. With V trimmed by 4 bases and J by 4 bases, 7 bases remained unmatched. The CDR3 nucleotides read TGTGCCAGCAGCCCGCCGACAGGGCTCTATGGCTACACCTTC. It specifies CASSPPTGLYGYTF.

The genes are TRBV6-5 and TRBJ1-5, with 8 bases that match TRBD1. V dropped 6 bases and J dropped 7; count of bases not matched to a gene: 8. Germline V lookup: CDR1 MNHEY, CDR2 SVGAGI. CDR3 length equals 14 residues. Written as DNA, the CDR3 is TGTGCCAGCAGGCCCCAGGGGGCGCGACAGCCCCAGCATTTT. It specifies CASRPQGARQPQHF.

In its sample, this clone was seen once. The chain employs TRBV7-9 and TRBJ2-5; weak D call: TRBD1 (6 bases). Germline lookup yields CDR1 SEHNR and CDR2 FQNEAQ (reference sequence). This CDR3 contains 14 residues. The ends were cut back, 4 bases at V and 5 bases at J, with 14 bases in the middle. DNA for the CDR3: TGTGCCAGCAGCTCAGGGGTAGGCGGTGAGACCCAGTACTTC. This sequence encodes CASSSGVGGETQYF.

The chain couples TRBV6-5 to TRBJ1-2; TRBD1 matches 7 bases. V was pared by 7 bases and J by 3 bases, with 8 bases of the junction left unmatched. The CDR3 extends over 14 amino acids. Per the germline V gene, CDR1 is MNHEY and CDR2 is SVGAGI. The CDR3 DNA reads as TGTGCCAGCACCCCGGGACAGAAGTACTATGGCTACACCTTC. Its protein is CASTPGQKYYGYTF.

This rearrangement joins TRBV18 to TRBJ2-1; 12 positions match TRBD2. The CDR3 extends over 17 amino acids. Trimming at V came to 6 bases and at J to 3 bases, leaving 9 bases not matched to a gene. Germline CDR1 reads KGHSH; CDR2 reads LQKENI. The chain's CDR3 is CASSGGLAGYYYNEQFF. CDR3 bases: TGTGCCAGCTCCGGGGGACTAGCGGGCTACTACTACAATGAGCAGTTCTTC.

CDR3 nucleotide sequence: TGCGCCAGCAGCCAAGATCATGCGGGGACCTCCTACGAGCAGTACTTC. It encodes CASSQDHAGTSYEQYF. The chain couples TRBV4-3 to TRBJ2-7; perhaps TRBD2 as D (6 bases). The CDR3 is made up of 16 amino acids. Germline assignment: CDR1 LGHNA and CDR2 YSLEER. The V and J ends lost 0 bases and 0 bases respectively, with 12 bases between them.

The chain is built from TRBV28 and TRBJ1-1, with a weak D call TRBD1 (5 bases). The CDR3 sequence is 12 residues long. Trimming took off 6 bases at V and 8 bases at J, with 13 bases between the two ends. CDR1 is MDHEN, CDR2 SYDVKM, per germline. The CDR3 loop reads CASRKVHREAFF. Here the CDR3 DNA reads TGTGCCAGCAGGAAGGTCCACAGGGAAGCTTTCTTT.

Here the CDR3 reads CASSESGGTDEQYF. The CDR3 DNA sequence: TGTGCCAGCAGTGAATCCGGGGGGACTGACGAGCAGTACTTC. The chain is built from TRBV2 and TRBJ2-7; TRBD2 agrees at 7 bases. CDR1 is SNHLY, CDR2 FYNNEI, per germline. V lost 2 bases to trimming and J lost 5 bases; unmatched junction nucleotides: 6. This CDR3 has 14 residues.

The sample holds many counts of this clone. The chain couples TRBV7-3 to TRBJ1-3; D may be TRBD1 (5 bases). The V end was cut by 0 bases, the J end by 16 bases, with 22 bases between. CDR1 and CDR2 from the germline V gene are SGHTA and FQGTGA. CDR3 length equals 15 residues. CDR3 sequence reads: CASSLTGGQGTPLYF. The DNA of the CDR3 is TGTGCCAGCAGCTTAACTGGCGGTCAGGGCACACCTCTCTATTTT.

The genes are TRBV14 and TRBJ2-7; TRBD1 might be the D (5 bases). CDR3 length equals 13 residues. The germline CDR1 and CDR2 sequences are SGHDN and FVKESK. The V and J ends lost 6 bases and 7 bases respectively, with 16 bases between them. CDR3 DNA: TGTGCCAGCAGAAAGACAGCAGGTAGTGAGCAGTACTTC. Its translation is CASRKTAGSEQYF.

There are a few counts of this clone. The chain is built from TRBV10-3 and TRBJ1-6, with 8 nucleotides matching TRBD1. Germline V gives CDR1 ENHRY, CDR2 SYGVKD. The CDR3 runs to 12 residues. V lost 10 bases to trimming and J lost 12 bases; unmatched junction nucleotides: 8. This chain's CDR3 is CATKGQDGPLHF. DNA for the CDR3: TGTGCCACCAAGGGACAGGACGGACCCCTCCACTTT.

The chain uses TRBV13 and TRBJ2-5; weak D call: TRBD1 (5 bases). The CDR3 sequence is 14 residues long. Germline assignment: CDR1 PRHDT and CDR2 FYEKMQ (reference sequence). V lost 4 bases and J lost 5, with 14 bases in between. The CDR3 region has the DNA TGTGCCAGCAGCTCCGACCCCAGGGCGGAGACCCAGTACTTC. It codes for CASSSDPRAETQYF.

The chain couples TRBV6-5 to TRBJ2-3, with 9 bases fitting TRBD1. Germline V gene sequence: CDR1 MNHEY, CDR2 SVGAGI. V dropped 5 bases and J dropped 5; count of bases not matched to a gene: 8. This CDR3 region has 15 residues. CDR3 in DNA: TGTGCCAGCAGTCGGGGACAGGGCAGGGGAGATACGCAGTATTTT. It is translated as CASSRGQGRGDTQYF.

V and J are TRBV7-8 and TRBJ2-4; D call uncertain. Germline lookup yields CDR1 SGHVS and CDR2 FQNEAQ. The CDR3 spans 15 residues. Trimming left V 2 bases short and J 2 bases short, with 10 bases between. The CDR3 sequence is CASSLPGPSKNIQYF. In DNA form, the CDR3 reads TGTGCCAGCAGCTTACCGGGTCCTTCCAAAAACATTCAGTACTTC.

CDR3 DNA: TGTGCCAGTAGTTTTTCTTCAGGGACTAGCGGGGGGGCTATTGAGCAGTTCTTC. Translating gives CASSFSSGTSGGAIEQFF. This chain links TRBV19 with TRBJ2-1, with 16 bases that match TRBD2. The CDR3 is 18 residues long. V lost 5 bases to trimming and J lost 9 bases; unmatched junction nucleotides: 13. Germline lookup yields CDR1 LNHDA and CDR2 SQIVND (reference sequence).

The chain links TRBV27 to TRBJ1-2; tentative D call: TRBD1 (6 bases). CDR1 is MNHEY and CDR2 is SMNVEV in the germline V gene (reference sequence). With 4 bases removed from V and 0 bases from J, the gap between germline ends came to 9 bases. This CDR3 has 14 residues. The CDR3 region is CASSSWTANYGYTF. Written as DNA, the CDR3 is TGTGCCAGCAGTTCCTGGACAGCTAACTATGGCTACACCTTC.

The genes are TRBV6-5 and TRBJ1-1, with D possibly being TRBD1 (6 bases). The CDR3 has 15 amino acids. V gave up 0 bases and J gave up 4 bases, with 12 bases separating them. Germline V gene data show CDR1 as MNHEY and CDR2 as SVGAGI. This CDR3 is CASSYSSQGSTEAFF. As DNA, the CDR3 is TGTGCCAGCAGTTACTCTAGCCAGGGGAGCACTGAAGCTTTCTTT.

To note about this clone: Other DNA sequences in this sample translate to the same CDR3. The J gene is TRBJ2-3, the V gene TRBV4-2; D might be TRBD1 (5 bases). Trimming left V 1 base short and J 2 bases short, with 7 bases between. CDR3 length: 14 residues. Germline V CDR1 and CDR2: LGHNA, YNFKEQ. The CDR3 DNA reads TGTGCCAGCAGCCAAGGGGGCACCACAGATACGCAGTATTTT. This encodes CASSQGGTTDTQYF.

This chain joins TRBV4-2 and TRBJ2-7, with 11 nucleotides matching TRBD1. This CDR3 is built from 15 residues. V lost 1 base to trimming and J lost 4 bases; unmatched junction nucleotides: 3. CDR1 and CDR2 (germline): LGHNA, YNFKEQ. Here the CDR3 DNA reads TGTGCCAGCAGCCAAGGGGGGACAGGGGGTTACGAGCAGTACTTC. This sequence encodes CASSQGGTGGYEQYF.

CDR3 amino acids: CASSLATRWTEAFF. The CDR3 nucleotides are TGTGCCAGCAGCTTAGCGACTAGATGGACTGAAGCTTTCTTT. The J gene is TRBJ1-1, the V gene TRBV7-9; no clear D gene. V was shortened by 0 bases and J by 5 bases, with 10 bases between the two germline ends. CDR1 is SEHNR, CDR2 FQNEAQ, per germline (reference sequence). The CDR3 has 14 residues.

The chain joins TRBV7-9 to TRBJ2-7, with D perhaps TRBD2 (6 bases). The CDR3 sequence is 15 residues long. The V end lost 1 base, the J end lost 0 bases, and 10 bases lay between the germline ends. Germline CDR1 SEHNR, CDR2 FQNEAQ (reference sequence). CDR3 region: CASSLGRGSSYEQYF. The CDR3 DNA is TGTGCCAGCAGCTTAGGACGGGGGAGCTCCTACGAGCAGTACTTC.

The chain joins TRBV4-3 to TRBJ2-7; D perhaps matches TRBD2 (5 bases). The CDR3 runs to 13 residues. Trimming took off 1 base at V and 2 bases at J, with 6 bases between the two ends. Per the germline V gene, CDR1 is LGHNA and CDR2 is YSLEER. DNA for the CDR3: TGCGCCAGCAGCCAAGTCGGGACCTACGAGCAGTACTTC. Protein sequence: CASSQVGTYEQYF.

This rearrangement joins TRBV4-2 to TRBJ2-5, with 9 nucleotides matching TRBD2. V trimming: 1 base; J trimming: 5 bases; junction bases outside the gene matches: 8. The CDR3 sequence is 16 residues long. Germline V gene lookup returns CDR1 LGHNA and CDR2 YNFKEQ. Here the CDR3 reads CASSQGASGDEETQYF. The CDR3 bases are TGTGCCAGCAGCCAAGGTGCTAGCGGGGACGAGGAGACCCAGTACTTC.

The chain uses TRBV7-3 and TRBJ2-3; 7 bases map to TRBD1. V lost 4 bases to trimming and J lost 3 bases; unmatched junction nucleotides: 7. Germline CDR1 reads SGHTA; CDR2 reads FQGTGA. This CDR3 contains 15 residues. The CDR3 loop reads CASSSGDSKTDTQYF. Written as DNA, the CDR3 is TGTGCCAGCAGCTCCGGGGACAGCAAGACAGATACGCAGTATTTT.

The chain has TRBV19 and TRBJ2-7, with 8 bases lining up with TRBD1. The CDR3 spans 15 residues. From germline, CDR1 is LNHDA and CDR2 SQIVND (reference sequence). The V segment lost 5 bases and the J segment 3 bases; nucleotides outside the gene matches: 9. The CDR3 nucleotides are TGTGCCAGTAGTGCGACCGGGACAGGACTCTACGAGCAGTACTTC. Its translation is CASSATGTGLYEQYF.

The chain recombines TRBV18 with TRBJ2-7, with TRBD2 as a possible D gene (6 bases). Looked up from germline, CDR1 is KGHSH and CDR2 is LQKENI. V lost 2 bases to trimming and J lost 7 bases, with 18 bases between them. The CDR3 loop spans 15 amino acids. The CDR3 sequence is CASSPRLGTLGEQYF. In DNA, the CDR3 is TGTGCCAGCTCACCAAGACTAGGAACACTCGGAGAGCAGTACTTC.

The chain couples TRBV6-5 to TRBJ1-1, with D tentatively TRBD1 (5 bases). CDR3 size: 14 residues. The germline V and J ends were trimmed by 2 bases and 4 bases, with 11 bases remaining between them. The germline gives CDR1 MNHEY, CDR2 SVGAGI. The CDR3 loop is CASSYNAGRTEAFF. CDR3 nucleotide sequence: TGTGCCAGCAGTTACAACGCGGGGCGCACTGAAGCTTTCTTT.

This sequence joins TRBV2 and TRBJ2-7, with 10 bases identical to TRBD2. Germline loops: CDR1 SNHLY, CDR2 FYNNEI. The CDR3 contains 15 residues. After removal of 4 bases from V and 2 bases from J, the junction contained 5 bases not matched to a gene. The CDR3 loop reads CASSGGSGGAYEQYF. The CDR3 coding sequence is TGTGCCAGCAGTGGGGGCAGCGGGGGGGCCTACGAGCAGTACTTC.

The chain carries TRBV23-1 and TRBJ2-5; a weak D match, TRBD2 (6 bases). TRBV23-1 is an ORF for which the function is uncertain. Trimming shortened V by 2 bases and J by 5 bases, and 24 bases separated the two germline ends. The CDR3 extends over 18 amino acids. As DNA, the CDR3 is TGCGCCAGCAGTCAACCTAAAGTCCCGGGACCTGGGGGGGAGACCCAGTACTTC. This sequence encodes CASSQPKVPGPGGETQYF.

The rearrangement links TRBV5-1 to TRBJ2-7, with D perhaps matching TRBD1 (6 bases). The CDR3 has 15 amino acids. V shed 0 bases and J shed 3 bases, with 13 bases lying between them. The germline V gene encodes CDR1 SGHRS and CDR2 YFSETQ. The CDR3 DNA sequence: TGCGCCAGCAGCTTGGCACTGGGGGCATTCTACGAGCAGTACTTC. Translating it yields CASSLALGAFYEQYF. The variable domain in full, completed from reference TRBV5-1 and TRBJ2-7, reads KAGVTQTPRYLIKTRGQQVTLSCSPISGHRSVSWYQQTPGQGLQFLFEYFSETQRNKGNFPGRFSGRQFSNSRSEMNVSTLELGDSALYLCASSLALGAFYEQYFGPGTRLTVT.

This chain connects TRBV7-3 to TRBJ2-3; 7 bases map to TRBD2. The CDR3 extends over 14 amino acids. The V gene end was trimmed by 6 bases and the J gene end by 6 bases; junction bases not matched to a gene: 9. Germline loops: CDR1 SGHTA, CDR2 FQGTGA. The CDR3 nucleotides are TGTGCCAGCAGGGACACTGGAGCGGGGGATACGCAGTATTTT. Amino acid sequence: CASRDTGAGDTQYF. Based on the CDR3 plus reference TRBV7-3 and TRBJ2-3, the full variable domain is GAGVSQTPSNKVTEKGKYVELRCDPISGHTALYWYRQSLGQGPEFLIYFQGTGAADDSGLPNDRFFAVRPEGSVSTLKIQRTERGDSAVYLCASRDTGAGDTQYFGPGTRLTVL.